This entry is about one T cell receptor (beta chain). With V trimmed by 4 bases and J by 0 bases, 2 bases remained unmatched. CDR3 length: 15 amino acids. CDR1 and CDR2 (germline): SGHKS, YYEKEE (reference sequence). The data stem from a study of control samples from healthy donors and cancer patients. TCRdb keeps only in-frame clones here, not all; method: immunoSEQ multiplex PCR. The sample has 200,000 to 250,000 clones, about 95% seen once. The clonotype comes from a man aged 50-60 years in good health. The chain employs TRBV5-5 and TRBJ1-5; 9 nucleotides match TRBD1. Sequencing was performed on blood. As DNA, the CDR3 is TGTGCCAGCAGCACGGACAGGGGTAGCAATCAGCCCCAGCATTTT. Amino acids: CASSTDRGSNQPQHF.